A selection of T cell receptor beta chains follows, all from one sample in a study of OX40 agonist ivuxolimab in advanced cancers. Some clones are missing from TCRdb's copy, which holds only in-frame ones; the method was immunoSEQ multiplex PCR. Among 30,000 to 35,000 clones listed, approximately 89% were seen once. The sample in question was CD4+ or CD8+ T cells sorted from blood, obtained in a trial of the OX40 agonist ivuxolimab. These receptors all stem from an adult with an advanced solid tumor such as melanoma, head and neck, liver or kidney cancer. CDR3s include the opening cysteine and the closing phenylalanine or tryptophan. Fields, in order: J gene, clone size, D gene, V gene, CDR3 DNA, CDR3 protein. D genes are given only for firm matches. Expanded clones get a size class; other rows say once, few or many, or leave the size out.

j_call: TRBJ2-1
clone_size: -
d_call: TRBD2
v_call: TRBV5-1
cdr3_nt: TGCGCCAGCAGCTCGGGGGGTTGGGATGAGCAGTTCTTC
cdr3_aa: CASSSGGWDEQFF

j_call: TRBJ1-1
clone_size: -
d_call: -
v_call: TRBV6-5
cdr3_nt: TGTGCCAGCAGTTACTCTGGGGCGGTCACTGAAGCTTTCTTT
cdr3_aa: CASSYSGAVTEAFF

j_call: TRBJ1-4
clone_size: -
d_call: -
v_call: TRBV10-2
cdr3_nt: TGCGCCAGCTGTGGAGGTCACAATGAAAAACTGTTTTTT
cdr3_aa: CASCGGHNEKLFF

j_call: TRBJ1-2
clone_size: -
d_call: -
v_call: TRBV27
cdr3_nt: TGTGCCAGCAGTTTCTCAGGGAAGGGTGGCTACACCTTC
cdr3_aa: CASSFSGKGGYTF

j_call: TRBJ2-7
clone_size: -
d_call: -
v_call: TRBV5-5
cdr3_nt: TGTGCCAGCAGCTGGACGAGCAGCTACGAGCAGTACTTC
cdr3_aa: CASSWTSSYEQYF

j_call: TRBJ2-6
clone_size: -
d_call: TRBD1
v_call: TRBV7-9
cdr3_nt: TGTGCCAGCACCGCACAGGGGCTATCCTTTGGGGCCAACGTCCTGACTTTC
cdr3_aa: CASTAQGLSFGANVLTF

j_call: TRBJ2-2
clone_size: -
d_call: -
v_call: TRBV9
cdr3_nt: TGTGCCAGCAGCGCCAGTGGGACCGGGGAGCTGTTTTTT
cdr3_aa: CASSASGTGELFF

j_call: TRBJ2-1
clone_size: once
d_call: -
v_call: TRBV2
cdr3_nt: TGTGCCAGCAGTAGTTATGAGCAGTTCTTC
cdr3_aa: CASSSYEQFF

j_call: TRBJ2-1
clone_size: once
d_call: TRBD1
v_call: TRBV6-5
cdr3_nt: TGTGCCAGCTCCTCCGGGACAGGGACCTACAATGAGCAGTTCTTC
cdr3_aa: CASSSGTGTYNEQFF

j_call: TRBJ2-1
clone_size: once
d_call: -
v_call: TRBV7-3
cdr3_nt: TGTGCCAGCAGCTCCCCTCTCGAGGGAGTGGGCAATGAGCAGTTCTTC
cdr3_aa: CASSSPLEGVGNEQFF